This T cell receptor (beta chain) originates from a study of T-cell memory formation after mild COVID-19. Study-wide background: Most TCR clusters belonged to a single donor.

V gave up 4 bases and J gave up 8 bases; unmatched junction bases: 9. CDR3 length: 15 amino acids. From germline, CDR1 is KGHSH and CDR2 LQKENI. Study-wide findings and caveats: CD4/CD8 balance held among clones contracting day 15 to 85, and later expanders leaned CD4+. The authors did not confirm SARS-CoV-2 specificity of second-wave clones peaking day 37.

TCRdb used MiXCR to reprocess the 5' RACE reads, holding one entry per CDR3 protein. This table holds about 420,000 distinct CDR3 sequences, 20% to 30% found once. This clonotype was seen only a few times. Antigen: not known. This TCR was sampled from an adult woman who had mild COVID-19 (a few samples of this study predate the infection). Cell type and time point are not known. The sequenced sample was PBMCs or a T cell subset sorted from them (not recorded which). The chain recombines TRBV18 with TRBJ1-1; TRBD1 matches at 11 bases. The CDR3 sequence: CASSLPGTGGSEAFF. The CDR3 region has the DNA TGTGCCAGCTCACTCCCCGGGACAGGGGGGTCCGAAGCTTTCTTT.